The TCR beta chain described here comes from a study of response to subunit inactivated influenza vaccine. The CDR3 contains 19 residues. V was clipped by 0 bases and J by 1 base; unmatched bases: 17. CDR1 and CDR2 (germline): DFQATT, SNEGSKA (reference sequence). TCRdb re-called the RT-PCR reads through MiXCR, storing one row per CDR3 protein. The profile shows 150,000 to 200,000 distinct CDR3 sequences, approximately 12% of them singletons. These same data were also listed under a study on T cells expressing NK-cell markers. From that paper: Template switching by 5'RACE with UMIs generated the TCR beta cDNA. Sequencing of TCR beta repertoires drew on sorted CD3+CD56+NKG2C+, CD3+CD56+NKG2C- and CD3+CD56-NKG2C+ T cells. Of the CD8+ T cell pool in about 6 donors, about 1.0-7.0% was accounted for by dominant NKG2C+ clonotypes.

This receptor was obtained from a man in his fifties or sixties who received an inactivated influenza vaccine. The source material was CD8+ T cells sorted from PBMCs, sampled 12 days after vaccination. The chain is built from TRBV20-1 and TRBJ2-5; 7 bases fit TRBD2. CDR3 sequence (DNA): TGCAGTGCTAGAGATTTGGGGCCAGGTGGCGGGAGTTCCCAAGAGACCCAGTACTTC. It codes for CSARDLGPGGGSSQETQYF.